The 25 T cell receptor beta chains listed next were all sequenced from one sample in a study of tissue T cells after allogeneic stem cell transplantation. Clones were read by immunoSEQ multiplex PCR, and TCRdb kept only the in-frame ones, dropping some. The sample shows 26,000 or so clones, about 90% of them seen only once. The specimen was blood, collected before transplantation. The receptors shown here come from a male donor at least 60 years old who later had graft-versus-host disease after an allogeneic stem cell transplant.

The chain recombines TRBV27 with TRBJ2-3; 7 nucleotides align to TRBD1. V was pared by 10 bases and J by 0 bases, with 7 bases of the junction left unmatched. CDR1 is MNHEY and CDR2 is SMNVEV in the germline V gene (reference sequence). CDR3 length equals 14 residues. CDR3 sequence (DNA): TGTGCCACCAAAGGGACAGCTAGCACAGATACGCAGTATTTT. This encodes CATKGTASTDTQYF.

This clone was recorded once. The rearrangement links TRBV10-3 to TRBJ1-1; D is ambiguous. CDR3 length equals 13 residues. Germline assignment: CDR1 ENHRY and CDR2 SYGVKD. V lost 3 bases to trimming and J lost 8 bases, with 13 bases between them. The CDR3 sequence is CAISDLPRSEAFF. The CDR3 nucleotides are TGTGCCATCAGTGACCTCCCCAGGTCGGAAGCTTTCTTT.

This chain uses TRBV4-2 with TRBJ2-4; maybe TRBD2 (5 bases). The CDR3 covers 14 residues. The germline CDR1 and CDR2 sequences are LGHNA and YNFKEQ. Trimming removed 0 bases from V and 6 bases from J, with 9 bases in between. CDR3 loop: CASSQENGRNIQYF. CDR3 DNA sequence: TGTGCCAGCAGCCAAGAAAATGGGAGAAACATTCAGTACTTC.

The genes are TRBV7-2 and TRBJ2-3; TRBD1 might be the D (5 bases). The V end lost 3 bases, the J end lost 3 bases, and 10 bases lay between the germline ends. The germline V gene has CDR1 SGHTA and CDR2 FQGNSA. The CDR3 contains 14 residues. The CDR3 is CASSFSRVTDTQYF. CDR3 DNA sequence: TGTGCCAGCAGCTTCAGCAGGGTTACAGATACGCAGTATTTT. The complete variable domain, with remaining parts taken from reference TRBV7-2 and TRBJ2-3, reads GAGVSQSPSNKVTEKGKDVELRCDPISGHTALYWYRQSLGQGLEFLIYFQGNSAPDKSGLPSDRFSAERTGGSVSTLTIQRTQQEDSAVYLCASSFSRVTDTQYFGPGTRLTVL.

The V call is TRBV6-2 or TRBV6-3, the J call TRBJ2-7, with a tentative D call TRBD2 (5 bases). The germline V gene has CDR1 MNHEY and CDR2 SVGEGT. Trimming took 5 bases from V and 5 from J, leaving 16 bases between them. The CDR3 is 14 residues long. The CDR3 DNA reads TGTGCCAGCAGTAAGAGCGGCACCGGGAACGAGCAGTACTTC. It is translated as CASSKSGTGNEQYF.

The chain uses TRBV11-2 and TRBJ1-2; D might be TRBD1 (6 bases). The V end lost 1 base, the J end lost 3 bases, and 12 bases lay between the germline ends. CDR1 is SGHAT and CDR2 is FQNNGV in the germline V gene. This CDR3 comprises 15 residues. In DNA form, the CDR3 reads TGTGCCAGCAGCTTAGCAGCAGGGGTAGACTATGGCTACACCTTC. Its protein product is CASSLAAGVDYGYTF. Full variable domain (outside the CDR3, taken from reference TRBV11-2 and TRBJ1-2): EAGVAQSPRYKIIEKRQSVAFWCNPISGHATLYWYQQILGQGPKLLIQFQNNGVVDDSQLPKDRFSAERLKGVDSTLKIQPAKLEDSAVYLCASSLAAGVDYGYTFGSGTRLTVV.

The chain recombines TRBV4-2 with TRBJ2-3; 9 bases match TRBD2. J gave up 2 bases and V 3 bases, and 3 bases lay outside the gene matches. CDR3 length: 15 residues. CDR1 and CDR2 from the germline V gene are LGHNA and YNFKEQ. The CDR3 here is CASSHPSGVTDTQYF. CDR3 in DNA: TGTGCCAGCAGCCACCCTAGCGGGGTCACAGATACGCAGTATTTT.

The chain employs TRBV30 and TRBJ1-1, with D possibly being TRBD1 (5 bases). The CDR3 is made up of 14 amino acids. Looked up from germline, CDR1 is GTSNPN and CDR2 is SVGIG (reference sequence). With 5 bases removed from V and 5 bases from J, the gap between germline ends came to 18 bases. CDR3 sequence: CAWGGNRRTTEAFF. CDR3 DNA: TGTGCCTGGGGAGGTAACAGGAGAACAACTGAAGCTTTCTTT.

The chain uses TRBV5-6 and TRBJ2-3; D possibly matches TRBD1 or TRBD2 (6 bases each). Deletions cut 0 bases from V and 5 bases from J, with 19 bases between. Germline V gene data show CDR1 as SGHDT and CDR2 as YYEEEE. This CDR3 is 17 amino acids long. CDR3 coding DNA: TGTGCCAGCAGCTTGGTGTTGGGTGGGGGGCCCGAAGATACGCAGTATTTT. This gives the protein CASSLVLGGGPEDTQYF.

The DNA for the CDR3 is TGCGCCAGCAGTAATTCCAATCAGCCCCAGCATTTT. Its protein product is CASSNSNQPQHF. V usage is TRBV10-1 and J usage is TRBJ1-5, with no clear D. Germline-derived CDR1 and CDR2 are WNHNN and SYGVQD (reference sequence). This CDR3 is built from 12 residues. Trimming pared 5 bases from V and 3 bases from J, leaving 5 bases between.

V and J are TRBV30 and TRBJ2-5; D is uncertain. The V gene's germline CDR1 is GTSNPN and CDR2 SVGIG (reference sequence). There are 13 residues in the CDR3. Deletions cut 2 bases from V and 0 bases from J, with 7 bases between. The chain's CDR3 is CAWSTSNQETQYF. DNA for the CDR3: TGTGCCTGGAGTACGAGTAACCAAGAGACCCAGTACTTC. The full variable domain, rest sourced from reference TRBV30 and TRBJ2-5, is SQTIHQWPATLVQPVGSPLSLECTVEGTSNPNLYWYRQAAGRGLQLLFYSVGIGQISSEVPQNLSASRPQDRQFILSSKKLLLSDSGFYLCAWSTSNQETQYFGPGTRLLVL.

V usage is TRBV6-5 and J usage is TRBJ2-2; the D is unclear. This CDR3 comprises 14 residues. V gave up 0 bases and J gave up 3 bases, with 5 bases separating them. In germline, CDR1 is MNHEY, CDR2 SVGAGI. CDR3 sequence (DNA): TGTGCCAGCAGTTACTCCCGCGACACCGGGGAGCTGTTTTTT. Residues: CASSYSRDTGELFF.

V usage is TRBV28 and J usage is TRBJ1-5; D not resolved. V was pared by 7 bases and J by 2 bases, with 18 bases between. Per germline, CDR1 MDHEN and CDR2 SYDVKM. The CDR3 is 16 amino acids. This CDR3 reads CASTIIRFGGNQPQHF. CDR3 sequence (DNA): TGTGCCAGCACTATAATCAGGTTCGGGGGCAATCAGCCCCAGCATTTT.

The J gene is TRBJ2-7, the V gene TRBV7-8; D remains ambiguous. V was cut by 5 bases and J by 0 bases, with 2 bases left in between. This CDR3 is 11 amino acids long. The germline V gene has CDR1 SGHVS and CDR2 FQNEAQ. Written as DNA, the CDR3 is TGTGCCAGCAGCCTCTCCTACGAGCAGTACTTC. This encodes CASSLSYEQYF.

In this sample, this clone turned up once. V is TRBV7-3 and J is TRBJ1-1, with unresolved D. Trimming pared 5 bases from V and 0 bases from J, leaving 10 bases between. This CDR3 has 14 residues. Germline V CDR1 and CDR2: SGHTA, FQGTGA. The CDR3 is CASSANSMNTEAFF. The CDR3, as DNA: TGTGCCAGCAGCGCGAACAGTATGAACACTGAAGCTTTCTTT.

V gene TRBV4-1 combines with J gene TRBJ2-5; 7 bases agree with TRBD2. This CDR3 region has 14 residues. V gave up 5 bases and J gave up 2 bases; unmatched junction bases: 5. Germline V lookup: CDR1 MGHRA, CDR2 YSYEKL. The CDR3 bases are TGCGCCAGCAGCTACGGGGGGATTCAAGAGACCCAGTACTTC. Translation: CASSYGGIQETQYF.

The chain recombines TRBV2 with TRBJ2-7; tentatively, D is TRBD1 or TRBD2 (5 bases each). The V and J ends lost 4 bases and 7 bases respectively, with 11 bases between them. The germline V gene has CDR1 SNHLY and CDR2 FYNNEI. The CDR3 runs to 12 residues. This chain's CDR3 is CASSVGGGEQYF. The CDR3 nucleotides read TGTGCCAGCAGTGTTGGGGGTGGGGAGCAGTACTTC.

The CDR3 DNA reads as TGTGCCAGCAGTTCGACCCGAAATGAGCAGTTCTTC. Translation: CASSSTRNEQFF. The V and J genes are TRBV6-5 and TRBJ2-1; D unclear. Germline values: CDR1 MNHEY, CDR2 SVGAGI. V lost 4 bases and J 7 bases, leaving 8 bases between the germline ends. The CDR3 is 12 residues long.

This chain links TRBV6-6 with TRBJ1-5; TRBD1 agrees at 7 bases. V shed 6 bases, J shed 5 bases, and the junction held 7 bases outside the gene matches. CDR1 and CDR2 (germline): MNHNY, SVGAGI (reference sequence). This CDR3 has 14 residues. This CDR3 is CASRSSGGDQPQHF. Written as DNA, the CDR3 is TGTGCCAGCAGATCCTCAGGGGGGGATCAGCCCCAGCATTTT.

For the CDR3, the DNA is TGTGCCAGCAGCGCGACCAACACCGGGGAGCTGTTTTTT. Its translation: CASSATNTGELFF. The J gene is TRBJ2-2, the V gene TRBV7-3; D ambiguous. V was clipped by 5 bases and J by 2 bases, with 6 bases between them. CDR3 length: 13 amino acids. CDR1 and CDR2 (germline): SGHTA, FQGTGA. Full variable domain (missing parts from reference TRBV7-3 and TRBJ2-2): GAGVSQTPSNKVTEKGKYVELRCDPISGHTALYWYRQSLGQGPEFLIYFQGTGAADDSGLPNDRFFAVRPEGSVSTLKIQRTERGDSAVYLCASSATNTGELFFGEGSRLTVL.

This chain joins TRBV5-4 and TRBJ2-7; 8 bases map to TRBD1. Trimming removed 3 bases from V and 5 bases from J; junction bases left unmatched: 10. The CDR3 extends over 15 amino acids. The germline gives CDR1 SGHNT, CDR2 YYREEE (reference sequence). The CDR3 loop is CASSSPGTGIDEQYF. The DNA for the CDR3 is TGTGCCAGCAGCTCCCCCGGGACAGGCATCGACGAGCAGTACTTC.

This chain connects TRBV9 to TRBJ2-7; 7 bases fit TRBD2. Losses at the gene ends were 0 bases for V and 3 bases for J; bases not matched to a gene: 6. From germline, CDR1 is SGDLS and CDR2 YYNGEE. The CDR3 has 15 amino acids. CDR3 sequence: CASSVVAAGIYEQYF. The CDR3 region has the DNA TGTGCCAGCAGCGTAGTCGCAGCGGGGATCTACGAGCAGTACTTC.

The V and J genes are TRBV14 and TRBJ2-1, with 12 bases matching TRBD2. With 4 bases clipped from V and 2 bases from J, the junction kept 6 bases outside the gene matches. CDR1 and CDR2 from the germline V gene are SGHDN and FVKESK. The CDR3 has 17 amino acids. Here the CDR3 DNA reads TGTGCCAGCAGCCGACCGGGACTAGCGGGTGCCTACAATGAGCAGTTCTTC. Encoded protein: CASSRPGLAGAYNEQFF.

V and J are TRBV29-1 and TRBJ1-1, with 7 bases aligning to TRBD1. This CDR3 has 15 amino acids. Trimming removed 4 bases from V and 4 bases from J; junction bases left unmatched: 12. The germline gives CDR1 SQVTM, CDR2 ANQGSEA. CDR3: CSVGHRGSAGTEAFF. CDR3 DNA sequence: TGCAGCGTTGGCCACAGGGGTTCGGCGGGCACTGAAGCTTTCTTT. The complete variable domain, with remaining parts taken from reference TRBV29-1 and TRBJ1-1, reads SAVISQKPSRDICQRGTSLTIQCQVDSQVTMMFWYRQQPGQSLTLIATANQGSEATYESGFVIDKFPISRPNLTFSTLTVSNMSPEDSSIYLCSVGHRGSAGTEAFFGQGTRLTVV.

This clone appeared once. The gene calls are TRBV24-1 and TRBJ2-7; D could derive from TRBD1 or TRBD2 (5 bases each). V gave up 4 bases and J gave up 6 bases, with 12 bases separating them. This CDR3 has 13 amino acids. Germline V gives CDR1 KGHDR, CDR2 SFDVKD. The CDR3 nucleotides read TGTGCCACCAGTGACTGGGACCGTCGCGAGCAGTACTTC. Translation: CATSDWDRREQYF.